The sequence of this T cell receptor (beta chain) was determined in a study of blood T cells in healthy people across ages. Next came a second PCR, run for about 6 to 12 cycles, which used a sample-barcoded 5' primer along with a J-beta primer mix. TCRdb reprocessed the 5' RACE reads via MiXCR and lists one record per CDR3 protein. The sample lists 800,000 or so distinct CDR3 sequences, around 25% occurring once. This clonotype was observed a few times. The sample was also reused in another study, on T cells of mothers and their children. As reported in that work: The second PCR's M1S primer added sample barcodes and 2-4 random nucleotides. Mothers yielded over 8.5 million CDR3 reads, children 3 million to 3.5 million each. Thymic selection molds TCR recombination output in much the same way for related pairs as for unrelated pairs.

The sample consisted of blood. This clonotype originated in a boy aged 5-17 years in good health.

Here the CDR3 reads CATSRNTGANVLTF. DNA of the CDR3: TGTGCCACCAGTCGGAACACTGGGGCCAACGTCCTGACTTTC. This rearrangement joins TRBV24-1 to TRBJ2-6; the D is unclear. The V gene lost 6 bases and the J gene lost 2 bases, with 7 bases spanning the gap. The CDR3 is made up of 14 amino acids. Germline-derived CDR1 and CDR2 are KGHDR and SFDVKD.